The 3 T cell receptor beta chains below were found in one sample sequenced in a study of blood T cell repertoires in COVID-19 (dated by TCRdb to between 2020 and 2021). Receptors were amplified or captured by the immunoSEQ multiplex PCR assay. Sourced from immuneACCESS, this table was stored by TCRdb with only in-frame sequences that have V and J called. A share of the clones is absent; for the studies checked, an unresolved V gene accounts for under half, and the remainder has no known explanation. The sample table holds about 270,000 clones, of which 75% to 90% were seen once. Over 2% of the sample rests with the top ten. Sequencing used PBMCs or T cells enriched from blood (not recorded which). These TCRs come from a woman aged 18-29 years who had recovered from COVID-19.

The chain has TRBV5-1 and TRBJ2-5; 7 nucleotides line up with TRBD2. Germline CDR1 and CDR2: SGHRS and YFSETQ. The CDR3 has 15 residues. J lost 0 bases, V lost 4 bases, and 6 bases had no gene match. The CDR3 region is CASSPIGTNQETQYF. Written as DNA, the CDR3 is TGCGCCAGCAGCCCGATCGGGACTAACCAAGAGACCCAGTACTTC. The full variable domain, with the rest looked up from reference TRBV5-1 and TRBJ2-5, is KAGVTQTPRYLIKTRGQQVTLSCSPISGHRSVSWYQQTPGQGLQFLFEYFSETQRNKGNFPGRFSGRQFSNSRSEMNVSTLELGDSALYLCASSPIGTNQETQYFGPGTRLLVL.

The chain couples TRBV5-1 to TRBJ2-3; 8 bases are shared with TRBD1. Germline V gene sequence: CDR1 SGHRS, CDR2 YFSETQ. With V trimmed by 4 bases and J by 4 bases, 11 bases remained unmatched. The CDR3 is 16 amino acids. This CDR3 reads CASSRNQPQGADTQYF. Here the CDR3 DNA reads TGCGCCAGCAGCCGAAACCAACCACAGGGGGCAGATACGCAGTATTTT.

This chain uses TRBV7-2 with TRBJ1-5, with 8 bases fitting TRBD1. V gave up 3 bases and J gave up 3 bases; unmatched junction bases: 10. In germline, CDR1 is SGHTA, CDR2 FQGNSA. The CDR3 has 17 amino acids. The CDR3 DNA reads as TGTGCCAGCAGCTTGCCCACGGGACAGGCCTTCAATCAGCCCCAGCATTTT. Its protein is CASSLPTGQAFNQPQHF.